This T cell receptor beta chain was found in a study of cytomegalovirus exposure and HLA in healthy donors. Study-wide results and limits: The investigators catalogued 150 to 200 TCR beta chains as cytomegalovirus-associated.

Concerning this clone: Its antigen remains unidentified.

Germline V gene data show CDR1 as SGDLS and CDR2 as YYNGEE. The V gene end was trimmed by 4 bases and the J gene end by 2 bases; junction bases not matched to a gene: 2. CDR3 length: 13 residues. The study ran its PCR with 60 Vbeta and 13 Jbeta primers. TCRdb's copy holds only in-frame clones and misses some; the assay was immunoSEQ multiplex PCR. The profile covers 130,000 to 150,000 clones, with around 77% appearing a single time and 4.9% taken by the ten largest. The chain is built from TRBV9 and TRBJ1-2; the match to TRBD1 covers 7 bases. The sample taken for sequencing was PBMCs. This sequence was found in a woman aged 45-60 years in good health and CMV-seronegative. CDR3 region: CASSWGQNYGYTF. In DNA form, the CDR3 reads TGTGCCAGCAGCTGGGGACAGAACTATGGCTACACCTTC.